This TCR beta chain was obtained from a study of primary melanoma T cells and metastatic recurrence (dated by TCRdb to the early 2020s). In the study overall: The cohort consisted of around 180 primary melanomas of stage T2 to T4, each more than 1 mm thick. Progression-free survival was the clinical outcome compared against the T-cell fraction measured by TCR beta sequencing. Histopathological grading of tumor-infiltrating lymphocytes was compared with the sequencing-derived T-cell fraction. Whether T-cell fraction and T-cell repertoire clonality in primary melanoma tumors predicted patient outcome was tested in the study.

The CDR3, cysteine through phenylalanine, is 15 amino acids long. Just CDR3 DNA is preserved here, 45 bases in frame from base 1. Ends trimmed: V by 3 bases, J by 3 bases; bases unmatched to a gene: 4. CDR1 is given as SGHVS and CDR2 as FNYEAQ, both from the germline V gene. This clone was seen a handful of times. Its recognized antigen is unknown. No qualities accompany the bases; no much larger clone lies one base away. The patients had surgically resected primary melanoma that was considered potentially curable but at risk of metastatic recurrence. Libraries came from the immunoSEQ multiplex PCR assay. High-throughput sequencing of the T-cell receptor beta chain was performed on primary melanoma tumor tissue. The paper's data handling went like this. Among the repertoire analyses were the distribution of insertions and deletions and the sharing of TCRB CDR3 between samples. The predictive value of the T-cell fraction was ranked against histopathological variables by a gradient-boosted model. Imported from immuneACCESS, the table was reduced by TCRdb to in-frame sequences with V and J called. These copies leave out some clones; in studies compared against another copy, an unresolved V gene accounts for under half, and the cause of the remainder is not known. The V and J calls and clone size are taken from that table; D and trimming were inferred from the DNA. Across this sample there are roughly 300 clones, with around four fifths seen only once. Jointly, the top ten make up about 12% of the sample.

Points the paper makes about the study in general: Progression-free survival prediction was reportedly improved more by adding T-cell fraction to tumor thickness than by adding any other histopathological variable. The authors framed an effective T-cell-mediated antitumor response in primary melanoma only as a suggestion, not a demonstrated mechanism. Progression-free survival was reportedly predicted by the tumor T-cell fraction independently of age, mitotic rate, ulceration and thickness. Regardless of nodal disease, mitotic rate or ulceration status, a T-cell fraction above 20% appeared to be protective.

The source material was melanoma tumor tissue. This receptor was taken from a human donor with melanoma. Recombination connected TRBV7-6 to TRBJ2-5; 10 junctional bases match TRBD1. The CDR3 region: CASSLTGGYEETQYF. The DNA is as follows: TGTGCCAGCAGCTTGACAGGGGGCTATGAAGAGACCCAGTACTTC.